This entry is about one T cell receptor (beta chain). Antigen: not known. TCR alpha and TCR beta cDNA libraries with sample barcodes and UMIs came from 5'RACE using constant-segment primers. MiXCR, run by TCRdb on the 5' RACE reads, gives a single entry per CDR3 protein. The sample has around 250,000 distinct CDR3 sequences, 7.5% to 10% seen once. These data are taken from a study of T-cell memory formation after mild COVID-19. Study findings and constraints: Nothing confirmed that second-wave clones peaking on day 37 were specific for SARS-CoV-2. The study detected some responding clones in pre-infection memory, suggesting cross-reactive memory joined.

This TCR was sampled from a man in his late teens or twenties who had mild COVID-19 (a few samples of this study predate the infection). Cell type and time point are not known. What was sequenced was PBMCs or a T cell subset sorted from them (not recorded which).

CDR3 region: CASSATGDRGEKLFF. The CDR3 coding sequence is TGTGCCAGCAGTGCCACGGGGGACAGGGGGGAAAAACTGTTTTTT. The gene calls are TRBV12-3 or TRBV12-4 and TRBJ1-4; 11 nucleotides align to TRBD1. CDR3 size: 15 residues. The ends lost 5 bases at V and 8 bases at J; junction bases unmatched: 7.